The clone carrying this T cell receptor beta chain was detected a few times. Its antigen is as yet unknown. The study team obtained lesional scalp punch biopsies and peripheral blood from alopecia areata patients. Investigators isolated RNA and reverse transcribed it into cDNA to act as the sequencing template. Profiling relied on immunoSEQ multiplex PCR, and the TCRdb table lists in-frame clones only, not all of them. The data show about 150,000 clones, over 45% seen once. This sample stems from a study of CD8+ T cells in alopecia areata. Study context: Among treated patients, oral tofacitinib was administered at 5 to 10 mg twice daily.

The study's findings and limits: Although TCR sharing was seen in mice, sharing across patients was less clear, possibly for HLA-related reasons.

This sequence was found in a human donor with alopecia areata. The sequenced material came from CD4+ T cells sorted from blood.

The CDR3 reads CASSLYGPYNEQFF. The DNA for the CDR3 is TGTGCCAGCAGCTTATATGGCCCGTACAATGAGCAGTTCTTC. The chain recombines TRBV7-9 with TRBJ2-1; D unresolved. V was trimmed by 2 bases and J by 4 bases, leaving 9 bases between them. From germline, CDR1 is SEHNR and CDR2 FQNEAQ (reference sequence). CDR3 size: 14 residues.